The T cell receptor (beta chain) under discussion was sequenced for a study of cytomegalovirus exposure and HLA in healthy donors. Broader study findings: For most subjects, TCR beta sequences were reported to predict HLA-A and HLA-B alleles with accuracy. The study flagged 150 to 200 TCR beta chains as cytomegalovirus-associated.

In germline, CDR1 is SGHRS, CDR2 YFSETQ. Trimming left V 4 bases short and J 11 bases short, with 12 bases between. This CDR3 is 11 amino acids long. About this clone itself: Antigen specificity is unknown.

The primer mix had 60 Vbeta and 13 Jbeta primers. The table came from immunoSEQ multiplex PCR; TCRdb's copy has only in-frame clones and leaves some out. The sample yields under 45,000 clones, about 60% seen once. The origin of this receptor is a human donor in good health. The sample was PBMCs. The chain uses TRBV5-1 and TRBJ2-5; tentatively, D is TRBD1 (6 bases). CDR3 sequence: CASSPGQQQYF. The DNA of the CDR3 is TGCGCCAGCAGCCCCGGACAGCAGCAGTACTTC.